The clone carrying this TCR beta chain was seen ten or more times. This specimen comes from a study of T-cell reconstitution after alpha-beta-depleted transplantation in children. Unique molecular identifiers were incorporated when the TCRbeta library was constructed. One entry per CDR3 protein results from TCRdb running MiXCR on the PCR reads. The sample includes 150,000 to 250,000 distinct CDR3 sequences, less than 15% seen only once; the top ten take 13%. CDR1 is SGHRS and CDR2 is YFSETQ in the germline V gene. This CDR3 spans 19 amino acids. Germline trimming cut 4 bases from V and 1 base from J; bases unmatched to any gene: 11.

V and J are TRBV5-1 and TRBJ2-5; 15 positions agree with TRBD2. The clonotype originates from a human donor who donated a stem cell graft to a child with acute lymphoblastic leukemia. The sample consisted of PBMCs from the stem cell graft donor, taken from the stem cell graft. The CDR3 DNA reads TGCGCCAGCAGCCCGGGACTAGCGGGAGGCCCGGGATTCCAAGAGACCCAGTACTTC. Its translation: CASSPGLAGGPGFQETQYF.